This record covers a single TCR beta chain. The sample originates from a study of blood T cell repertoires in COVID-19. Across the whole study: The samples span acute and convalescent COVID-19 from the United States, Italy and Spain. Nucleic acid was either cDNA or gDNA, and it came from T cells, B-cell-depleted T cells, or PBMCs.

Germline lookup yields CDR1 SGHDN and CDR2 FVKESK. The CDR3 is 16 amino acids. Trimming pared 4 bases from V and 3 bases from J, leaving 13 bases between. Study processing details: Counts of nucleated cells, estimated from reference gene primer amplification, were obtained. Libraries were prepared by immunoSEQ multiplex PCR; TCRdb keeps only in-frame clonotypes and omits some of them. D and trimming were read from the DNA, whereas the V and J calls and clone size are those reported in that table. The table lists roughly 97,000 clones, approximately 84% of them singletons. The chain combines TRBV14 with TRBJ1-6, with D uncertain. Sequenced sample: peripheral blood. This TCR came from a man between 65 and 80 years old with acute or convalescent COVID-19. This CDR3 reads CASSPQPPGYNSPLHF. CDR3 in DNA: TGTGCCAGCAGCCCCCAACCCCCGGGCTATAATTCACCCCTCCACTTT.